This TCR beta chain was observed in a study of blood T cell repertoires in COVID-19. How the authors handled the data: Cell counts per sample came from amplifying reference gene primers. Sequencing was performed with immunoSEQ multiplex PCR; in TCRdb, only in-frame clones are kept and a portion is missing. From that table come the V and J calls and clone size; the DNA was used to work out D and trimming. The table records about 220,000 clones, 88% of them present only once. The germline V and J ends were trimmed by 7 bases and 3 bases, with 16 bases remaining between them. The germline gives CDR1 ENHRY, CDR2 SYGVKD. The CDR3 sequence is 14 residues long.

This receptor was taken from a woman in her forties or fifties with acute COVID-19. Sequenced: PBMCs or T cells enriched from blood (not recorded which). The chain couples TRBV10-3 to TRBJ2-7, with D possibly matching TRBD2 (6 bases). In nucleotides, the CDR3 is TGTGCCATCACCTCGGGTGCCGGGGGCTACGAGCAGTACTTC. It is translated as CAITSGAGGYEQYF.